The 22 T cell receptor beta chains presented below share a single source sample, sequenced in a study of blood T cells in healthy people across ages. A second about 6 to 12 cycle PCR used barcoded and J-beta primers. TCRdb called the 5' RACE reads again in MiXCR, with one record for every CDR3 protein. Counted here are around 750,000 distinct CDR3 sequences, 40% to 65% occurring once; the ten biggest clones make up about 38%. Sequenced sample: blood. The receptors were gathered from an older man in good health.

V gene TRBV7-9 combines with J gene TRBJ2-3; TRBD1 matches at 8 bases. CDR1 SEHNR and CDR2 FQNEAQ come from the germline V gene (reference sequence). The J segment lost 0 bases and the V segment lost 5 bases, leaving 4 bases of the junction unmatched. The CDR3 is 15 residues long. This CDR3 reads CASSRDRPSTDTQYF. CDR3 DNA sequence: TGTGCCAGCAGCCGGGACAGGCCAAGCACAGATACGCAGTATTTT.

V usage is TRBV28 and J usage is TRBJ1-2; 8 bases match TRBD1. J lost 8 bases, V lost 6 bases, and 8 bases had no gene match. The CDR3 runs 13 residues. CDR1 MDHEN and CDR2 SYDVKM come from the germline V gene. CDR3: CASSLQGENGYTF. CDR3 sequence (DNA): TGTGCCAGCAGCCTACAGGGGGAGAACGGCTACACCTTC.

The chain uses TRBV29-1 and TRBJ1-5; D unresolved. The CDR3 runs to 14 residues. Germline V gene lookup returns CDR1 SQVTM and CDR2 ANQGSEA. V lost 1 base, J lost 0 bases, and 7 bases lay in between. The CDR3 is CSVEGKNSNQPQHF. As DNA, the CDR3 is TGCAGCGTTGAAGGCAAGAATAGCAATCAGCCCCAGCATTTT.

This chain's CDR3 is CASKTSGINEQFF. CDR3 DNA: TGTGCCAGCAAAACTAGCGGGATCAATGAGCAGTTCTTC. The chain employs TRBV6-2 or TRBV6-3 and TRBJ2-1; 10 nucleotides align to TRBD2. The CDR3 sequence is 13 residues long. Germline V lookup: CDR1 MNHEY, CDR2 SVGEGT. J was trimmed by 6 bases and V by 7 bases; bases with no gene match: 3.

This sequence joins TRBV13 and TRBJ2-1; TRBD2 aligns across 12 bases. CDR1 PRHDT and CDR2 FYEKMQ come from the germline V gene (reference sequence). V gave up 1 base and J gave up 7 bases; unmatched junction bases: 5. The CDR3 loop spans 16 amino acids. CDR3 in DNA: TGTGCCAGCAGCTTAGAGACTAGCGGGAGATTGAATGAGCAGTTCTTC. This codes for CASSLETSGRLNEQFF.

This chain uses TRBV20-1 with TRBJ1-2; 9 bases align to TRBD1. Trimming removed 3 bases from V and 8 bases from J; junction bases left unmatched: 4. CDR3 length equals 12 residues. The V gene's germline CDR1 is DFQATT and CDR2 SNEGSKA (reference sequence). The CDR3 region is CSARWTGDGYTF. CDR3 nucleotides: TGCAGTGCTAGGTGGACAGGGGACGGCTACACCTTC.

This clonotype showed up just once. The chain employs TRBV6-1 and TRBJ2-7, with D possibly being TRBD1 or TRBD2 (5 bases each). V lost 7 bases and J lost 4, with 14 bases in between. This CDR3 region has 13 residues. From germline, CDR1 is MNHNS and CDR2 SASEGT. The CDR3 loop reads CASTMTEGYEQYF. Here the CDR3 DNA reads TGTGCCAGCACGATGACAGAGGGTTACGAGCAGTACTTC.

This rearrangement joins TRBV2 to TRBJ2-1; 7 bases are shared with TRBD2. The CDR3 length is 14 residues. The V gene end was trimmed by 4 bases and the J gene end by 7 bases; junction bases not matched to a gene: 7. The germline gives CDR1 SNHLY, CDR2 FYNNEI. The CDR3 DNA follows: TGTGCCAGCAGTGGGACTAGGGGCCATAATGAGCAGTTCTTC. It codes for CASSGTRGHNEQFF.

This clonotype was observed once. This rearrangement joins TRBV20-1 to TRBJ1-1; 7 nucleotides agree with TRBD1. Germline V gene data show CDR1 as DFQATT and CDR2 as SNEGSKA (reference sequence). This CDR3 is 11 amino acids long. V shed 5 bases, J shed 10 bases, and the junction held 7 bases outside the gene matches. This CDR3 is CSAPRQGVAFF. DNA of the CDR3: TGCAGTGCTCCTCGACAGGGAGTAGCTTTCTTT.

This clonotype was counted only a few times. The chain employs TRBV12-3 or TRBV12-4 and TRBJ2-4; the D is unclear. The J call may be faulty, since TRBJ2-7 better matches the DNA end. This CDR3 contains 13 residues. CDR3 region: CASIFGPAYEQYF. CDR3 DNA: TGTGCCAGCATTTTTGGTCCCGCCTACGAGCAGTACTTC.

The rearrangement joins TRBV11-3 to TRBJ2-2; D is possibly TRBD2 (5 bases). Germline CDR1 is SGHNT and CDR2 is YENEEA. The CDR3 totals 15 residues. The V end lost 5 bases, the J end lost 5 bases, and 15 bases lay between the germline ends. The CDR3 spells CASSPNGELTGELFF. The CDR3 nucleotides read TGTGCCAGCAGCCCTAACGGGGAGTTAACCGGGGAGCTGTTTTTT.

This chain links TRBV18 with TRBJ2-3; TRBD1 agrees at 10 bases. This CDR3 spans 17 amino acids. Trimming at V came to 6 bases and at J to 4 bases, leaving 13 bases not matched to a gene. The V gene's germline CDR1 is KGHSH and CDR2 LQKENI. The CDR3 nucleotides read TGTGCCAGCTCCTCCTCCGGGACAGGGGTCGGGCCAGATACGCAGTATTTT. It translates to CASSSSGTGVGPDTQYF. The whole variable domain, filled in from reference TRBV18 and TRBJ2-3, reads NAGVMQNPRHLVRRRGQEARLRCSPMKGHSHVYWYRQLPEEGLKFMVYLQKENIIDESGMPKERFSAEFPKEGPSILRIQQVVRGDSAAYFCASSSSGTGVGPDTQYFGPGTRLTVL.

This clonotype showed up just a few times. This CDR3 is CSVEARQDRDAYF. In DNA form, the CDR3 reads TGCAGCGTTGAGGCCCGGCAGGACAGAGACGCGTATTTT. V usage is TRBV29-1 and J usage is TRBJ2-3; a possible D gene is TRBD1 (6 bases). The V and J ends lost 3 bases and 14 bases respectively, with 21 bases between them. The CDR3 totals 13 residues. Per germline, CDR1 SQVTM and CDR2 ANQGSEA.

V is TRBV19 and J is TRBJ2-6; the D gene is possibly TRBD1 (6 bases). Germline V gene lookup returns CDR1 LNHDA and CDR2 SQIVND (reference sequence). V was trimmed by 4 bases and J by 2 bases, leaving 15 bases between them. The CDR3 loop spans 17 amino acids. DNA of the CDR3: TGTGCCAGTAGTAAGGACAGCCTAGACCCTGGGGCCAACGTCCTGACTTTC. Protein: CASSKDSLDPGANVLTF.

This rearrangement joins TRBV29-1 to TRBJ2-5; D is possibly TRBD1 or TRBD2 (5 bases each). V was pared by 4 bases and J by 3 bases, with 18 bases between. Germline values: CDR1 SQVTM, CDR2 ANQGSEA. The CDR3 is 15 amino acids. CDR3 sequence: CSVVRDLSLKETQYF. The CDR3, as DNA: TGCAGCGTTGTCCGGGACCTGAGCCTTAAAGAGACCCAGTACTTC.

The J gene is TRBJ2-1, the V gene TRBV5-1, with TRBD2 matching over 7 bases. The last part of the DNA fits TRBJ2-7 better; the J call may be wrong. The CDR3 sequence is 14 residues long. CDR1 is SGHRS, CDR2 YFSETQ, per germline. CDR3 protein: CASSREGPYNEQYF. DNA of the CDR3: TGCGCCAGCAGCAGGGAGGGCCCCTACAATGAGCAGTACTTC.

This clonotype has more than one count but fewer than ten. The chain joins TRBV3-1 to TRBJ2-5; D possibly uses TRBD1 or TRBD2 (5 bases each). V gave up 3 bases and J gave up 5 bases, with 16 bases separating them. The CDR3 covers 15 residues. Germline V lookup: CDR1 LGHDT, CDR2 YNNKEL (reference sequence). CDR3 nucleotide sequence: TGTGCCAGCAGCCAGGCCCGGGGCGTAGTCGAGACCCAGTACTTC. The encoded protein is CASSQARGVVETQYF.

This clonotype was seen a few times. The chain employs TRBV5-1 and TRBJ1-4; D unclear. There are 15 residues in the CDR3. CDR1 is SGHRS, CDR2 YFSETQ, per germline. V gave up 1 base and J gave up 7 bases, with 14 bases separating them. The CDR3 region is CASSLFRRGSEKLFF. CDR3 DNA sequence: TGCGCCAGCAGCTTGTTCCGCCGAGGGAGTGAAAAACTGTTTTTT.

The genes are TRBV29-1 and TRBJ2-6; either TRBD1 or TRBD2 may supply D (5 bases each). The ends were cut back, 1 base at V and 0 bases at J, with 13 bases in the middle. The CDR3 runs 17 residues. Per germline, CDR1 SQVTM and CDR2 ANQGSEA. CDR3 region: CSVEGSWGSSGANVLTF. As DNA, the CDR3 is TGCAGCGTTGAAGGGTCGTGGGGGAGCTCTGGGGCCAACGTCCTGACTTTC.

The V and J genes are TRBV15 and TRBJ1-1; maybe TRBD1 (6 bases). The V end was cut by 0 bases, the J end by 5 bases, with 7 bases between. The CDR3 contains 13 residues. CDR1 and CDR2 (germline): LNHNV, YYDKDF (reference sequence). CDR3: CATSREQGTEAFF. CDR3 bases: TGTGCCACCAGCAGAGAGCAGGGGACTGAAGCTTTCTTT.

The rearrangement links TRBV3-1 to TRBJ2-1; TRBD2 matches 14 bases. The better agreement between TRBJ2-7 and the DNA end casts doubt on the J call. Germline CDR1 reads LGHDT; CDR2 reads YNNKEL (reference sequence). This CDR3 region has 17 residues. For the CDR3, the DNA is TGTGCCAGCAGGCACGGGACTAGCGGGAGCTCCTACAATGAGCAGTACTTC. Amino acids: CASRHGTSGSSYNEQYF.

This rearrangement joins TRBV5-1 to TRBJ2-5; the match to TRBD2 covers 9 bases. The DNA end favors TRBJ2-1, so the J call may be wrong. Germline CDR1 and CDR2: SGHRS and YFSETQ. The CDR3 consists of 14 residues. CDR3 DNA: TGCGCCAGCAGCATTCTAGCGGGAACCAATGAGCAGTTCTTC. This gives the protein CASSILAGTNEQFF.